This T cell receptor (beta chain) was captured in a study of CD8+CD57+ T cells in acquired aplastic anemia (dated by TCRdb to between 2017 and 2018). Notes on the research overall: DNA extracted from sorted CD4+ and CD8+ cells had a mean of approximately 3.4 ug, with a range of about 0.19 to 30 ug. A CD8+CD57+ expansion meant a frequency higher than the mean frequency seen in healthy subjects.

This clonotype was observed at least ten times. The clone's antigen remains unknown. The sample holds no much larger clone one base away, and base qualities are not on file. Points the paper makes about the study in general: Twenty-nine CD8+ CDR3 sequences were shared between patients and controls but appeared highly expressed in patients and within their immunodominant clones. Patients and healthy controls showed no significant difference in CD8+ Simpson's diversity (P=0.060).

Genomic DNA was used as template for profiling of TCR beta VDJ combinations and CDR3 sequences. An Illumina HiSeq 2000 was used for TCR repertoire sequencing. Turning to the authors' computational methods: Repertoire assessment relied on Simpson's diversity index, CDR3 size and DJ length profiles, and TRBV/TRBJ rearrangement plots. The most abundant DNA sequence in the deep sequencing data was defined as the immunodominant clone. CDR3 amino acid sequences were screened for sharing across subjects and compared with published repertoires and the VDJdb database. TCRdb reprocessing: public reads trimmed at Q25 with fastp, clones called with MiXCR, in-frame beta chains kept. Identical CDR3 proteins give one entry, which carries the most common genes and DNA. V and J calls and clone size were set by TCRdb, not the authors. This sample comprises 450,000 to 550,000 distinct CDR3 sequences, over 25% of them detected only once. The ten top clones hold less than 0.85% of the sample.

The CDR3 goes from the cysteine to the phenylalanine over 17 residues. Left in the record is the CDR3 DNA by itself, 51 bases read in frame from the first base. The germline V gene (reference sequence) yields SGHAT for CDR1 and FQDESV for CDR2. Ends trimmed: V by 5 bases, J by 1 base; bases unmatched to a gene: 8. Expansion of CD8+CD57+ cells had been shown by flow cytometry in the patients chosen for sequencing. Severe acquired aplastic anemia was diagnosed in all patients according to International Study of Aplastic Anemia and Agranulocytosis and Camitta criteria. No therapy had been received by the patients at the time of blood sampling. In the study, sorted CD4+ and CD8+ blood T cells from patients with severe aplastic anemia and from healthy subjects underwent deep sequencing of TCR repertoires. Patients were enrolled under clinicaltrials.gov protocols 00001620, 01623167, 00001397, 00071045, 00081523 and 00961064 in the USA. Ficoll-Paque density gradient centrifugation was used to isolate peripheral blood mononuclear cells. Before DNA extraction, CD4+ and CD8+ T cells were sorted by FACS or by magnetic beads.

This receptor was taken from a human donor with aplastic anemia. Recombination connected TRBV11-1 to TRBJ2-2; TRBD2 fits 9 bases in the junction. Sequenced: sorted CD4+, CD8+, or CD8+CD57+ T cells (not recorded which) from PBMCs. The CDR3 region: CASSRPGLAVNTGELFF. The DNA reads as follows: TGTGCCAGCAGCCGTCCGGGACTAGCCGTGAACACCGGGGAGCTGTTTTTT.